Presented here are 25 T cell receptor beta chains from one specimen sequenced in a study of cytomegalovirus exposure and HLA in healthy donors (dated by TCRdb to about 2017). Library preparation used the immunoSEQ multiplex PCR assay. TCRdb mirrors the immuneACCESS table, restricted to in-frame sequences. Some clones are absent from its copies; in checked studies, under half trace to an unresolved V gene, and the reason for the others is unknown. The sample table contains roughly 80,000 clones; only one count was recorded for approximately 91% of them. The top ten constitute about 2.2% of the sample. The specimen sequenced was PBMCs. The receptor set was obtained from a man aged 25 to 45 in good health and CMV-seronegative.

The rearrangement joins TRBV7-2 to TRBJ2-7, with D unresolved. Germline V gene data show CDR1 as SGHTA and CDR2 as FQGNSA. Trimming took 1 base from V and 1 from J, leaving 20 bases between them. The CDR3 is made up of 18 amino acids. The CDR3 sequence is CASSLVGLRSARSYEQYF. Here the CDR3 DNA reads TGTGCCAGCAGCTTAGTAGGTTTGCGGTCAGCCCGGTCCTACGAGCAGTACTTC.

The chain links TRBV7-8 to TRBJ2-7; D not certain. CDR3 length equals 14 residues. V dropped 5 bases and J dropped 2 bases, with 13 bases sitting between them. Germline CDR1 SGHVS, CDR2 FQNEAQ. CDR3 nucleotide sequence: TGTGCCAGCAGCCCACATGGGCAGACCTACGAGCAGTACTTC. Residues: CASSPHGQTYEQYF.

The V gene is TRBV11-1, the J gene TRBJ2-1, with 7 bases matching TRBD2. The trim removed 4 bases at V and 14 bases at J, leaving 11 bases unmatched. The CDR3 is made up of 13 amino acids. Germline V gene lookup returns CDR1 SGHAT and CDR2 FQDESV (reference sequence). CDR3 in amino acids: CASSSSPGTTEFF. The CDR3 DNA reads as TGTGCCAGCAGCTCATCACCCGGGACTACCGAGTTCTTC.

The chain employs TRBV7-2 and TRBJ1-3; 7 bases match TRBD1. This CDR3 comprises 16 residues. Germline V gene lookup returns CDR1 SGHTA and CDR2 FQGNSA. With V trimmed by 2 bases and J by 2 bases, 6 bases remained unmatched. CDR3 coding DNA: TGTGCCAGCAGCTTAAACCTGGGACAGACTGGAAACACCATATATTTT. Protein product: CASSLNLGQTGNTIYF.

CDR3 sequence (DNA): TGCGCCAGCAGCGAGACCGGGACTAGCGGGGTTGAGACCCAGTACTTC. Translated, it gives CASSETGTSGVETQYF. The chain recombines TRBV5-1 with TRBJ2-5; 13 bases line up with TRBD2. The CDR3 consists of 16 residues. The germline V gene has CDR1 SGHRS and CDR2 YFSETQ. The ends lost 4 bases at V and 5 bases at J; junction bases unmatched: 8.

V and J are TRBV11-2 and TRBJ1-6, with 8 bases that match TRBD1. The germline CDR1 and CDR2 sequences are SGHAT and FQNNGV. The CDR3 runs 15 residues. Losses at the gene ends were 1 base for V and 4 bases for J; bases not matched to a gene: 0. The CDR3 sequence is CASSLGDRYNSPLHF. In nucleotides, the CDR3 is TGTGCCAGCAGCTTAGGGGACAGGTATAATTCACCCCTCCACTTT. Using reference TRBV11-2 and TRBJ1-6 for the parts outside the CDR3, the full variable domain is EAGVAQSPRYKIIEKRQSVAFWCNPISGHATLYWYQQILGQGPKLLIQFQNNGVVDDSQLPKDRFSAERLKGVDSTLKIQPAKLEDSAVYLCASSLGDRYNSPLHFGNGTRLTVT.

This clone was detected only once. This chain links TRBV29-1 with TRBJ1-1; 10 positions agree with TRBD1. The J segment lost 5 bases and the V segment lost 6 bases, leaving 6 bases of the junction unmatched. Germline V gives CDR1 SQVTM, CDR2 ANQGSEA. This CDR3 spans 13 amino acids. The CDR3 DNA follows: TGCAGCGTGACAGGGGGCGTACGTACTGAAGCTTTCTTT. It is translated as CSVTGGVRTEAFF. The full variable domain, its missing parts supplied by reference TRBV29-1 and TRBJ1-1, is SAVISQKPSRDICQRGTSLTIQCQVDSQVTMMFWYRQQPGQSLTLIATANQGSEATYESGFVIDKFPISRPNLTFSTLTVSNMSPEDSSIYLCSVTGGVRTEAFFGQGTRLTVV.

V usage is TRBV19 and J usage is TRBJ1-2, with D perhaps matching TRBD1 (6 bases). Germline V CDR1 and CDR2: LNHDA, SQIVND (reference sequence). V was pared by 6 bases and J by 1 base, with 18 bases between. The CDR3 is made up of 16 amino acids. The DNA of the CDR3 is TGTGCCAGTAGCCTTCACGGACGGACAGTTAACTATGGCTACACCTTC. It encodes CASSLHGRTVNYGYTF.

This clone was recorded once. The CDR3 loop reads CASSRRGGSAATSTDTQYF. The DNA for the CDR3 is TGTGCCAGCAGCCGAAGGGGGGGGTCGGCAGCTACTAGCACAGATACGCAGTATTTT. The V gene is TRBV7-2, the J gene TRBJ2-3; possibly TRBD2 for D (7 bases). Trimming cost V 5 bases and J 0 bases, with 24 bases left between them. The germline CDR1 and CDR2 sequences are SGHTA and FQGNSA. The CDR3 is 19 residues long.

The chain couples TRBV4-2 to TRBJ2-5; 16 bases line up with TRBD2. The junction had 4 bases not matched to a gene; V was cut back by 2 bases and J by 1 base. From germline, CDR1 is LGHNA and CDR2 YNFKEQ. The CDR3 covers 18 residues. The CDR3 DNA follows: TGTGCCAGCAGCCAACGGGGACTAGCGGGAGGGGTCCAAGAGACCCAGTACTTC. This codes for CASSQRGLAGGVQETQYF.

The chain has TRBV9 and TRBJ2-1, with TRBD1 as a possible D gene (5 bases). Trimming took off 3 bases at V and 6 bases at J, with 22 bases between the two ends. CDR3 length: 17 amino acids. Germline loops: CDR1 SGDLS, CDR2 YYNGEE. The CDR3 DNA sequence: TGTGCCAGCAGCGCCCCGCAGACAGACATGAAGGCCAATGAGCAGTTCTTC. It codes for CASSAPQTDMKANEQFF.

V and J are TRBV5-1 and TRBJ1-3; TRBD1 matches at 9 bases. Germline V gene sequence: CDR1 SGHRS, CDR2 YFSETQ. The CDR3 extends over 17 amino acids. V trimming: 4 bases; J trimming: 0 bases; junction bases outside the gene matches: 8. The chain's CDR3 is CASSRDEQGASGNTIYF. The CDR3 DNA is TGCGCCAGCAGCCGCGATGAACAGGGGGCCTCTGGAAACACCATATATTTT.

This sequence joins TRBV7-2 and TRBJ1-5; a possible D gene is TRBD1 (6 bases). Germline V gene lookup returns CDR1 SGHTA and CDR2 FQGNSA. The V end lost 5 bases, the J end lost 7 bases, and 18 bases lay between the germline ends. CDR3 length: 15 residues. The CDR3 DNA is TGTGCCAGCAGCCCCCGGACGTTGGACAGCCAGCCCCAGCATTTT. Translated, it gives CASSPRTLDSQPQHF.

Here the CDR3 DNA reads TGTGCCAGCAGCTTAGTAGCGGGAGCTCCAGATACGCAGTATTTT. It is translated as CASSLVAGAPDTQYF. The chain joins TRBV7-6 to TRBJ2-3; 9 nucleotides agree with TRBD2. The V gene end was trimmed by 1 base and the J gene end by 4 bases; junction bases not matched to a gene: 3. The CDR3 runs to 15 residues. The germline gives CDR1 SGHVS, CDR2 FNYEAQ.

This clone was detected a few times. This chain uses TRBV6-5 with TRBJ2-7; 7 nucleotides match TRBD2. Germline CDR1 and CDR2: MNHEY and SVGAGI. V lost 8 bases and J lost 3; bases outside the gene matches: 1. CDR3 length: 11 amino acids. CDR3 nucleotide sequence: TGTGCCAGCCGCGGGGGCTACGAGCAGTACTTC. Protein: CASRGGYEQYF.

This chain joins TRBV19 and TRBJ2-5; TRBD1 agrees at 9 bases. The CDR3 length is 14 residues. Per germline, CDR1 LNHDA and CDR2 SQIVND (reference sequence). Losses at the gene ends were 6 bases for V and 5 bases for J; bases not matched to a gene: 7. The CDR3 reads CASRQTGGAETQYF. Written as DNA, the CDR3 is TGTGCCAGTAGACAAACAGGGGGCGCGGAGACCCAGTACTTC.

In its sample, this clone was seen once. The CDR3 region has the DNA TGTGCCAGCAGTTTACAGGGGTATGAGCAGTTCTTC. It encodes CASSLQGYEQFF. The V gene is TRBV28, the J gene TRBJ2-1, with a possible D match to TRBD1 (6 bases). Between the trimmed V and J ends, which lost 2 bases and 8 bases, there was a span of 7 bases. There are 12 residues in the CDR3. Germline values: CDR1 MDHEN, CDR2 SYDVKM.

V is TRBV28 and J is TRBJ1-3, with a possible D match to TRBD1 (5 bases). Deletions cut 7 bases from V and 4 bases from J, with 17 bases between. Germline-derived CDR1 and CDR2 are MDHEN and SYDVKM. This CDR3 contains 15 residues. CDR3 nucleotides: TGTGCCAGCATCAATGGGGGGGTGAAGGGAAACACCATATATTTT. This translates into CASINGGVKGNTIYF.

V gene TRBV6-5 combines with J gene TRBJ2-7; maybe TRBD1 (5 bases). Germline CDR1 is MNHEY and CDR2 is SVGAGI. V lost 7 bases and J lost 3, with 19 bases in between. The CDR3 has 15 residues. CDR3 residues: CASTQGVRSGYEQYF. CDR3 nucleotide sequence: TGTGCCAGCACCCAAGGGGTGCGGAGTGGCTACGAGCAGTACTTC.

This clone was seen a single time. The chain recombines TRBV7-6 with TRBJ2-5, with 10 bases lining up with TRBD2. Germline V gene data show CDR1 as SGHVS and CDR2 as FNYEAQ. The length of the CDR3 is 15 residues. V lost 2 bases to trimming and J lost 5 bases; unmatched junction nucleotides: 5. This chain's CDR3 is CASSLPSGSSETQYF. The DNA for the CDR3 is TGTGCCAGCAGCTTACCTAGCGGGAGCTCGGAGACCCAGTACTTC.

The chain carries TRBV27 and TRBJ2-7; 11 nucleotides align to TRBD2. The CDR3 extends over 14 amino acids. Trimming at V came to 5 bases and at J to 4 bases, leaving 4 bases not matched to a gene. The V gene's germline CDR1 is MNHEY and CDR2 SMNVEV (reference sequence). The CDR3 spells CASSRLAGFYEQYF. The CDR3 bases are TGTGCCAGCAGTCGACTAGCGGGATTTTACGAGCAGTACTTC.

The rearrangement links TRBV28 to TRBJ2-1, with 9 bases that match TRBD1. This CDR3 is 17 amino acids long. V lost 5 bases to trimming and J lost 4 bases; unmatched junction nucleotides: 12. Germline CDR1 is MDHEN and CDR2 is SYDVKM. CDR3 amino acids: CASSPTGTGMVYNEQFF. The CDR3 DNA reads TGTGCCAGCAGTCCAACCGGGACAGGGATGGTGTACAATGAGCAGTTCTTC.

The V gene is TRBV29-1, the J gene TRBJ2-2, with 11 bases matching TRBD2. This CDR3 spans 15 amino acids. The V gene end was trimmed by 7 bases and the J gene end by 5 bases; junction bases not matched to a gene: 9. The germline CDR1 and CDR2 sequences are SQVTM and ANQGSEA. The CDR3 nucleotides read TGCAGCGGTTCTTCGACTAGCGGGATTACCGGGGAGCTGTTTTTT. This gives the protein CSGSSTSGITGELFF.

The chain's CDR3 is CASSTYNEQFF. CDR3 bases: TGTGCCAGTAGTACTTACAATGAGCAGTTCTTC. The chain carries TRBV19 and TRBJ2-1; D is undetermined. Trimming stripped 4 bases from V and 4 bases from J, with 2 bases between. The germline gives CDR1 LNHDA, CDR2 SQIVND (reference sequence). The CDR3 length is 11 residues.

The rearrangement joins TRBV4-1 to TRBJ2-1, with D possibly being TRBD2 (5 bases). The CDR3 covers 18 residues. Trimming took off 4 bases at V and 0 bases at J, with 19 bases between the two ends. CDR1 is MGHRA and CDR2 is YSYEKL in the germline V gene. The CDR3 nucleotides are TGCGCCAGCAGCCGCACCCCTAGCCACAAAAGCTCCTACAATGAGCAGTTCTTC. It is translated as CASSRTPSHKSSYNEQFF.